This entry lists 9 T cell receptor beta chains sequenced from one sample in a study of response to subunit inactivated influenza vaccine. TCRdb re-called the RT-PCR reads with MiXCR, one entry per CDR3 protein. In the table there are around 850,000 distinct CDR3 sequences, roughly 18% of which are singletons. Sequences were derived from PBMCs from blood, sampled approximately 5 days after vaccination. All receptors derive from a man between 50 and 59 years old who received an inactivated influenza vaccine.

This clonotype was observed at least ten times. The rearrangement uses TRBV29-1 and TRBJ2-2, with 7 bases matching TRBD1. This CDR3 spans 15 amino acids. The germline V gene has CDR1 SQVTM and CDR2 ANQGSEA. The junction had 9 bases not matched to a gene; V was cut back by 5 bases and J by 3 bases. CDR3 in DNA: TGCAGCGTTCCGGCGACAGGGTCGTACACCGGGGAGCTGTTTTTT. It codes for CSVPATGSYTGELFF.

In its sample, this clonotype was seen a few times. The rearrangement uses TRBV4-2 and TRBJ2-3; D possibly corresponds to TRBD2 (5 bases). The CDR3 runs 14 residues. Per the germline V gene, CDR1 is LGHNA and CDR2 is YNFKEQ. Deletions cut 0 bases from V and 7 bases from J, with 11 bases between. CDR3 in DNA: TGTGCCAGCAGCCAAGACTCTAGCAAAAATACGCAGTATTTT. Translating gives CASSQDSSKNTQYF.

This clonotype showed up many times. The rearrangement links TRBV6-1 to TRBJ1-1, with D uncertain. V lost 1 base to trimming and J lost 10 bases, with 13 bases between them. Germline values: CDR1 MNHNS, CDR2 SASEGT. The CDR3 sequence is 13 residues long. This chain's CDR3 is CASSEGGGYGAFF. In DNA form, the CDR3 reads TGTGCCAGCAGTGAAGGGGGAGGGTACGGAGCTTTCTTT.

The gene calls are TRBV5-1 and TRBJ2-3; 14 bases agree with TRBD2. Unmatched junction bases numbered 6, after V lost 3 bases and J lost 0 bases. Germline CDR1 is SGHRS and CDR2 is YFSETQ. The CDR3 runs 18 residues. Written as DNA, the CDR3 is TGCGCCAGCAGCTCGGGACTAGCGGGGGTAACTAGCACAGATACGCAGTATTTT. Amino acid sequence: CASSSGLAGVTSTDTQYF.

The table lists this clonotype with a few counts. The DNA for the CDR3 is TGCAGTGCTAAACCAATCGGACAGCGTGAAGCTTTCTTT. This encodes CSAKPIGQREAFF. The gene calls are TRBV20-1 and TRBJ1-1; a possible D gene is TRBD1 (6 bases). V was trimmed by 4 bases and J by 7 bases, leaving 16 bases between them. The length of the CDR3 is 13 residues. Germline-derived CDR1 and CDR2 are DFQATT and SNEGSKA (reference sequence).

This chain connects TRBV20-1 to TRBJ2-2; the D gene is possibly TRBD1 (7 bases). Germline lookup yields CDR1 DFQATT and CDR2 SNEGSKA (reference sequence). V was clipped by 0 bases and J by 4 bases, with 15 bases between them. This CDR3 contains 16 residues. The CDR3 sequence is CSARENRGGTTGELFF. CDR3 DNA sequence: TGCAGTGCTAGAGAAAACAGGGGAGGTACCACCGGGGAGCTGTTTTTT.

The CDR3 loop reads CSARSEAQYF. CDR3 sequence (DNA): TGCAGTGCTAGATCGGAGGCCCAGTACTTC. V gene TRBV20-1 combines with J gene TRBJ2-5, with D possibly matching TRBD2 (5 bases). Germline CDR1 is DFQATT and CDR2 is SNEGSKA (reference sequence). Trimming removed 2 bases at V and 9 bases at J, with 7 bases between. The CDR3 consists of 10 residues.

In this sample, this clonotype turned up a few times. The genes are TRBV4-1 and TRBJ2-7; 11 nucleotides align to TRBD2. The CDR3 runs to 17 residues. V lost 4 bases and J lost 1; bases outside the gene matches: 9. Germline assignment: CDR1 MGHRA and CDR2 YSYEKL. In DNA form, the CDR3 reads TGCGCCAGCAGCCCCGTAGCGGGAGGGGATTTATCCTACGAGCAGTACTTC. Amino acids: CASSPVAGGDLSYEQYF.

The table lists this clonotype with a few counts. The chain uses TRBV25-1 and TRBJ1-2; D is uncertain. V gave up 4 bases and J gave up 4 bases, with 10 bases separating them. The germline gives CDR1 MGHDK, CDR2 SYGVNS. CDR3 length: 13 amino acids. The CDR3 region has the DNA TGTGCCAGCAGTGTAGACCGGAGCTATGGCTACACCTTC. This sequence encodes CASSVDRSYGYTF.